The T cell receptor beta chain described here comes from a study of T cell responses to AZD1222 COVID-19 vaccine. The CDR3 covers 13 residues. Looked up from germline, CDR1 is DFQATT and CDR2 is SNEGSKA (reference sequence). The V gene end was trimmed by 3 bases and the J gene end by 3 bases; junction bases not matched to a gene: 4. Overall study findings and caveats: Nearly half of the spike-specific TCRs reportedly recognize variant regions that carry no mutations. The span of vaccine-associated CD4 TCRs extended across spike, with dominance at 160-218 and 743-854. Seropositivity was recorded at baseline in only a handful of AZD1222 recipients. Donors were largely white British and mainly female; clonal diversity was possibly underestimated.

Some clones are missing from TCRdb's copy, which holds only in-frame ones; the method was immunoSEQ multiplex PCR. The sample contains around 95,000 clones, more than 75% of which appear only once. A remark on this clone: Its target is not known.

Sequences were derived from peripheral blood, sampled on day 0 of AZD1222 vaccination. The chain carries TRBV20-1 and TRBJ1-1, with 7 bases that match TRBD1. The source of this sequence is an adult in good health. In nucleotides, the CDR3 is TGCAGTGCTAGTCGACAGGGAGACACTGAAGCTTTCTTT. Protein sequence: CSASRQGDTEAFF.